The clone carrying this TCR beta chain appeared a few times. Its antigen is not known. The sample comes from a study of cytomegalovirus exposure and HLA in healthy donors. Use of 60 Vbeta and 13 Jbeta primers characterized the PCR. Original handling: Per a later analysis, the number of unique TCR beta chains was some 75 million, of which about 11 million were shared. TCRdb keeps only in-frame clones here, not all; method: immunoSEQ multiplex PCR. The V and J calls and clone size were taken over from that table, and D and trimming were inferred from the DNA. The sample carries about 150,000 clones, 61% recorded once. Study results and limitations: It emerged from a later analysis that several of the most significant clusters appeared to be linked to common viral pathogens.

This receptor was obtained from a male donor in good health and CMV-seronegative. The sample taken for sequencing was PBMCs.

In nucleotides, the CDR3 is TGTGCCAGCAGCTTATCCGAGGGTCACACTGAAGCTTTCTTT. Its translation: CASSLSEGHTEAFF. The rearrangement joins TRBV7-6 to TRBJ1-1; D remains ambiguous. The ends were cut back, 2 bases at V and 3 bases at J, with 10 bases in the middle. This CDR3 has 14 residues. The germline CDR1 and CDR2 sequences are SGHVS and FNYEAQ. The full variable domain, rest sourced from reference TRBV7-6 and TRBJ1-1, is GAGVSQSPRYKVTKRGQDVALRCDPISGHVSLYWYRQALGQGPEFLTYFNYEAQQDKSGLPNDRFSAERPEGSISTLTIQRTEQRDSAMYRCASSLSEGHTEAFFGQGTRLTVV.